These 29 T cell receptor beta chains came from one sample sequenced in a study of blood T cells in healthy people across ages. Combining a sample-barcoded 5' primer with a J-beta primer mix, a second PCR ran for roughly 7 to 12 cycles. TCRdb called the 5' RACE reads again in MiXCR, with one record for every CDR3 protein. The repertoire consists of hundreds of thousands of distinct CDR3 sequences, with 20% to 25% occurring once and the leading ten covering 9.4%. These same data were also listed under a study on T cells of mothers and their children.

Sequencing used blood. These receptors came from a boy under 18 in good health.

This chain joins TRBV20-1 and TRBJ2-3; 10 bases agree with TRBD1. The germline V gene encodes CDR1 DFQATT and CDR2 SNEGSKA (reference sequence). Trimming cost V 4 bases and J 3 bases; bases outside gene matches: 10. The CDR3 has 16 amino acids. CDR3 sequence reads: CSATSPGQGITDTQYF. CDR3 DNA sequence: TGCAGTGCTACCTCCCCGGGACAGGGGATTACAGATACGCAGTATTTT.

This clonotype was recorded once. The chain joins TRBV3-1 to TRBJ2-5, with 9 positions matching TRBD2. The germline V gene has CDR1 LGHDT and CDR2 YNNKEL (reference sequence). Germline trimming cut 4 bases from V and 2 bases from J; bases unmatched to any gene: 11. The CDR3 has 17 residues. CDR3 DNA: TGTGCCAGCAGCCGATCCCTCGCGGGAGGGTCACAAGAGACCCAGTACTTC. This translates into CASSRSLAGGSQETQYF.

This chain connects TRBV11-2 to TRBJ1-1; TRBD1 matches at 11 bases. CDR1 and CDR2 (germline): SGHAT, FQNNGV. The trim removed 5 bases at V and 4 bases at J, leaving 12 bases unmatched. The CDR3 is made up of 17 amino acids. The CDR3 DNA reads TGTGCCAGCAGCCCGTGGACAGGGGGCGAGGTGAGCACTGAAGCTTTCTTT. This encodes CASSPWTGGEVSTEAFF.

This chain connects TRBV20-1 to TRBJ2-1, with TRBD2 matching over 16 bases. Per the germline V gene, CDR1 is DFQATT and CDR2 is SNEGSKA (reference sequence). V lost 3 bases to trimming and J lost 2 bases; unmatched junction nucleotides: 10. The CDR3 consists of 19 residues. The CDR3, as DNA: TGCAGTGCTAGCGCCGGGACTAGCGGGAGGGCCAGGACCTACAATGAGCAGTTCTTC. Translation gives CSASAGTSGRARTYNEQFF.

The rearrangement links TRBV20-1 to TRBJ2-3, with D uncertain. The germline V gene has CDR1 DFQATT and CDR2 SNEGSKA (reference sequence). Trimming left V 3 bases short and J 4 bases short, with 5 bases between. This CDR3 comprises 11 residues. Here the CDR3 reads CSASLADTQYF. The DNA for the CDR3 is TGCAGTGCTAGTCTTGCAGATACGCAGTATTTT.

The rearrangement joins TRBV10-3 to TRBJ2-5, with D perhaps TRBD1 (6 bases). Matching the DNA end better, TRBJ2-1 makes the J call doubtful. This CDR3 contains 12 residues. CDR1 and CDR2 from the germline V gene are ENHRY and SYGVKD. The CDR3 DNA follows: TGTGCCATCAGTGGAGGGGGCAATGAGCAGTTCTTC. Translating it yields CAISGGGNEQFF.

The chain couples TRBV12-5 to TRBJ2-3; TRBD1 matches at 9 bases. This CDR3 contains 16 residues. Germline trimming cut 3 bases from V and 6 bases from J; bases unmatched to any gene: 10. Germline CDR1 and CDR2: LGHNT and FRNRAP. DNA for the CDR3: TGTGCTAGTGGTTTAGTGCGTGGGACAGGGATTGATACGCAGTATTTT. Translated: CASGLVRGTGIDTQYF.

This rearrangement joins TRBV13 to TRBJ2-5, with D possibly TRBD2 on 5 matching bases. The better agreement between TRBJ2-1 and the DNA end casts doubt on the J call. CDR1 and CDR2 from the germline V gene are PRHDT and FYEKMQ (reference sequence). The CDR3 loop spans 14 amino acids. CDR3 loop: CASSSRVVRDEQFF. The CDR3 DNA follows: TGTGCCAGCAGCTCCCGAGTCGTGAGGGATGAGCAGTTCTTC.

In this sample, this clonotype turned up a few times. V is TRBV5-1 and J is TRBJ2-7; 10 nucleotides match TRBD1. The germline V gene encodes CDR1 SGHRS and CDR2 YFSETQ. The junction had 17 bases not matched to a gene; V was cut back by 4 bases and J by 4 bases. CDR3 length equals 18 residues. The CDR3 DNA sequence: TGCGCCAGCAGCCCCCAACCTCCGGGACAGGGGACGGGGTACGAGCAGTACTTC. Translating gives CASSPQPPGQGTGYEQYF. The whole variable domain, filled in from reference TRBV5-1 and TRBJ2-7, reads KAGVTQTPRYLIKTRGQQVTLSCSPISGHRSVSWYQQTPGQGLQFLFEYFSETQRNKGNFPGRFSGRQFSNSRSEMNVSTLELGDSALYLCASSPQPPGQGTGYEQYFGPGTRLTVT.

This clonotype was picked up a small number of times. CDR3 sequence reads: CASRGTGLNQPQHF. The CDR3 DNA is TGTGCCAGCCGGGGGACAGGCCTAAATCAGCCCCAGCATTTT. J is TRBJ1-5 and V is TRBV6-5; TRBD1 agrees at 8 bases. The CDR3 is 14 amino acids. Germline CDR1 MNHEY, CDR2 SVGAGI. V was clipped by 8 bases and J by 4 bases; unmatched bases: 7.

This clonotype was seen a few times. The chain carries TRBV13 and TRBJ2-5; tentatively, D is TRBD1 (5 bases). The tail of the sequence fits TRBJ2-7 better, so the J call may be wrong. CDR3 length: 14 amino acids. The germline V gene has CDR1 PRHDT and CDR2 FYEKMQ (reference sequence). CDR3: CASSPQDTEYEQYF. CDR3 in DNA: TGTGCCAGCAGCCCACAGGACACTGAATACGAGCAGTACTTC.

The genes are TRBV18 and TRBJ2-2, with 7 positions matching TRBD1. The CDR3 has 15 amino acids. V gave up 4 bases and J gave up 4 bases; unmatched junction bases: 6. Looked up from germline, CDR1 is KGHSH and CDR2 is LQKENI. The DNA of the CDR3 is TGTGCCAGCTCACTGGAACAGGGGCCCACCGGGGAGCTGTTTTTT. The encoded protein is CASSLEQGPTGELFF. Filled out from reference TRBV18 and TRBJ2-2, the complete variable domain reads NAGVMQNPRHLVRRRGQEARLRCSPMKGHSHVYWYRQLPEEGLKFMVYLQKENIIDESGMPKERFSAEFPKEGPSILRIQQVVRGDSAAYFCASSLEQGPTGELFFGEGSRLTVL.

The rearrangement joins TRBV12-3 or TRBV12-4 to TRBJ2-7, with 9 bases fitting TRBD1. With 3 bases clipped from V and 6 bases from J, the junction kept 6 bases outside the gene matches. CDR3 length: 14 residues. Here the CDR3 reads CASSFYRGQGEQYF. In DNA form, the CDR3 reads TGTGCCAGCAGTTTCTACAGGGGGCAGGGCGAGCAGTACTTC.

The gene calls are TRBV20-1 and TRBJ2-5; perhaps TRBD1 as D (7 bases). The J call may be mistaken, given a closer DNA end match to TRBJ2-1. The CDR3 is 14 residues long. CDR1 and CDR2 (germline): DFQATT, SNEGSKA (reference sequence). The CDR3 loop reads CSADQGGGYNEQFF. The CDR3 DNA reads TGCAGTGCTGACCAGGGGGGTGGGTACAATGAGCAGTTCTTC.

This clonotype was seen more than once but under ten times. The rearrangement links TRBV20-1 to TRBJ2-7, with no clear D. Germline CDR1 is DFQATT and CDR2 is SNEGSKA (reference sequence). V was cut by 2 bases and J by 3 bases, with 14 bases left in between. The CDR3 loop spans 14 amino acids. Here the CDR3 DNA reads TGCAGTGCTAGATCCCCCTTTGACTTCTACGAGCAGTACTTC. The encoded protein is CSARSPFDFYEQYF.

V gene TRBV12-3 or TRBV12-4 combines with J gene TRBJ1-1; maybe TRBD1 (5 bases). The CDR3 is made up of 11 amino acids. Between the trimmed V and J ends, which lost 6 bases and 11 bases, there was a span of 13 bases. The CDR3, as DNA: TGTGCCAGCAGGTCCGGGGCAGGGGCTTTCTTT. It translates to CASRSGAGAFF.

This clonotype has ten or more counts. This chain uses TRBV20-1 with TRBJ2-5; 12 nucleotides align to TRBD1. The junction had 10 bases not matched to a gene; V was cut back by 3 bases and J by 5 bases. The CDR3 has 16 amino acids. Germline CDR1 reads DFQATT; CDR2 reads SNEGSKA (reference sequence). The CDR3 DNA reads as TGCAGTGCTAGTAGAGGGACAGGGGGCGCATCGGAGACCCAGTACTTC. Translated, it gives CSASRGTGGASETQYF.

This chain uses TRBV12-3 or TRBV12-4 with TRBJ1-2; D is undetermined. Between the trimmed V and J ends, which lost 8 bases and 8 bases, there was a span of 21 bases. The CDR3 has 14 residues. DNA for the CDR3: TGTGCCAGCTCCTTCCAGACGGGAATGGGGGGCTACACCTTC. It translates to CASSFQTGMGGYTF.

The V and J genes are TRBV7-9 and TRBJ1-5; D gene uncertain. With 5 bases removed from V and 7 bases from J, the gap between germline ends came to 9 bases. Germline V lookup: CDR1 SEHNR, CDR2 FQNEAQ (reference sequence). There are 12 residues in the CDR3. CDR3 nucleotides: TGTGCCAGCAGCCTACATGGCCAGCCCCAGCATTTT. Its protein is CASSLHGQPQHF.

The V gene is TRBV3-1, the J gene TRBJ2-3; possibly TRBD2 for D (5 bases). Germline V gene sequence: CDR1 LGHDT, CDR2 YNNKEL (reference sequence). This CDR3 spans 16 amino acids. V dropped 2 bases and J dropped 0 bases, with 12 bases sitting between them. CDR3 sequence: CASSQSRGSSTDTQYF. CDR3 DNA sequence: TGTGCCAGCAGCCAATCCCGGGGATCTAGCACAGATACGCAGTATTTT.

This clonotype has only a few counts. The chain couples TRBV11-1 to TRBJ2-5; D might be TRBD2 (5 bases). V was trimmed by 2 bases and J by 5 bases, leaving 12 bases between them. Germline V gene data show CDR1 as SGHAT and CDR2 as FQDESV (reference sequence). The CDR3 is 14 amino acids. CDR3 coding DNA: TGTGCCAGCAGCTTACTGGGAGCGGCGGAGACCCAGTACTTC. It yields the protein CASSLLGAAETQYF.

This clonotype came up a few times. CDR3 DNA sequence: TGCGCCAGCAGCTTGGTCGGGGAGGAGTCACACGAGCAGTACTTC. Protein: CASSLVGEESHEQYF. The chain uses TRBV5-1 and TRBJ2-7; weak D call: TRBD2 (6 bases). Trimming cost V 0 bases and J 5 bases, with 15 bases left between them. This CDR3 comprises 15 residues. Germline assignment: CDR1 SGHRS and CDR2 YFSETQ. The entire variable domain, with the rest obtained from reference TRBV5-1 and TRBJ2-7, is as follows: KAGVTQTPRYLIKTRGQQVTLSCSPISGHRSVSWYQQTPGQGLQFLFEYFSETQRNKGNFPGRFSGRQFSNSRSEMNVSTLELGDSALYLCASSLVGEESHEQYFGPGTRLTVT.

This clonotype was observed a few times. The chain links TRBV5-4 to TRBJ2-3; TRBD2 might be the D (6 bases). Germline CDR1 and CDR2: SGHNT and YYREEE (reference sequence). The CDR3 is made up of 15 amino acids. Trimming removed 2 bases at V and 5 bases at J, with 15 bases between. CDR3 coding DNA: TGTGCCAGCAGCTTTGGGGGAGGCGTAGGAGATACGCAGTATTTT. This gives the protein CASSFGGGVGDTQYF.

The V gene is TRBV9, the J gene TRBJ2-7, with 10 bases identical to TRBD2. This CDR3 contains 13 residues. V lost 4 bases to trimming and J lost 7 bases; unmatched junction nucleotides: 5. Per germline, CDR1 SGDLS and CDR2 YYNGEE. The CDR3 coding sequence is TGTGCCAGCAGCCCTCAAGCGGGGGGGGAGCAGTACTTC. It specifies CASSPQAGGEQYF.

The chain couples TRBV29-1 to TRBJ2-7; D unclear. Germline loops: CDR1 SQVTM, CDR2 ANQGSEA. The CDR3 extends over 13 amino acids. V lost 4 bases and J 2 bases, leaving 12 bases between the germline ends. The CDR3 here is CSVGSPNTYEQYF. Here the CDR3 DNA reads TGCAGCGTTGGGAGCCCAAACACCTACGAGCAGTACTTC.

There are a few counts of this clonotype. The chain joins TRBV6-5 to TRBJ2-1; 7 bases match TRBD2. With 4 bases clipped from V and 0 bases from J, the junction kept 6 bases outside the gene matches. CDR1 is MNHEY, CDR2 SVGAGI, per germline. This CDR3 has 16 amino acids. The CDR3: CASSSGTTSSYNEQFF. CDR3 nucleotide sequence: TGTGCCAGCAGTTCCGGGACTACGAGCTCCTACAATGAGCAGTTCTTC.

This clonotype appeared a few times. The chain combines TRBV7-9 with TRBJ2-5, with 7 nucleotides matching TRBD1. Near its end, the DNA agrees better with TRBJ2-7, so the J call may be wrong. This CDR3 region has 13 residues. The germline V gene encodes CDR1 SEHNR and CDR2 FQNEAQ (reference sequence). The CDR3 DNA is TGTGCCAGCAGCGCAAAAGGGACAGTCGAGCAGTACTTC. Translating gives CASSAKGTVEQYF.

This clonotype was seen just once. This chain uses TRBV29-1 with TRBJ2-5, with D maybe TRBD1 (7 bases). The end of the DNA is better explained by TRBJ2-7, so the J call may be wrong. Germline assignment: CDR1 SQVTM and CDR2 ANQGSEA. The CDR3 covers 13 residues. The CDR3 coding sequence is TGCAGCGTTGAAGCCCGACAGGGAGGCGAGCAGTACTTC. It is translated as CSVEARQGGEQYF.

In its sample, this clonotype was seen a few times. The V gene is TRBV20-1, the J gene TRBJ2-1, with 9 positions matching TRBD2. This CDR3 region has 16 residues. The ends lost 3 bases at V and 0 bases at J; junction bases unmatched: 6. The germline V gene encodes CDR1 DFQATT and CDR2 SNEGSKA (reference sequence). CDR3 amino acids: CSARDLAGDSYNEQFF. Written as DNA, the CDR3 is TGCAGTGCTAGGGATTTAGCGGGAGACTCCTACAATGAGCAGTTCTTC.